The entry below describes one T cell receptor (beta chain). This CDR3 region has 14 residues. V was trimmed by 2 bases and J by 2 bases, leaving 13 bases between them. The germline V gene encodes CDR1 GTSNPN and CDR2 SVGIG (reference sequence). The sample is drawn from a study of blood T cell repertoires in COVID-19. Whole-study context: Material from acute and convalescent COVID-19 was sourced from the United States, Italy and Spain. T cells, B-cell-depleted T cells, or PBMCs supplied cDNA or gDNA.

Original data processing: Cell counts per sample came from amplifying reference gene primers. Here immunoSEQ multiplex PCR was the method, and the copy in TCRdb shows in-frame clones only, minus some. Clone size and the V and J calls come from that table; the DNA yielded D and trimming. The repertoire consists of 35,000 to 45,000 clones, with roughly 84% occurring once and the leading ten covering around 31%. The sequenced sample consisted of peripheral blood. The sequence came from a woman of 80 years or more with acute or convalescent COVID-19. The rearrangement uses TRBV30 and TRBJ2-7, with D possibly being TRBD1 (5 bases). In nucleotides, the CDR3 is TGTGCCTGGAGTACGGCAGGGATGACCTACGAGCAGTACTTC. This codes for CAWSTAGMTYEQYF.